Listed below are T cell receptor beta chains from one sample, sequenced in a study of radiation and T cells in renal cell carcinoma. Assay: immunoSEQ multiplex PCR; the TCRdb copy retains only in-frame clones and omits some. Of roughly 75,000 clones listed, roughly 82% were seen once; the top ten hold 5.8%. Sample: blood, taken from a patient whose treatment included radiotherapy and nephrectomy. The source of these receptors is a man between 60 and 75 years old with renal cell carcinoma. Both conserved end residues are trimmed from each CDR3.

j_call v_call cdr3_aa
TRBJ2-1 TRBV14 ASSQETGTLPYNEQF
TRBJ2-1 TRBV5-1 ASAPRDYGNEQF
TRBJ1-2 TRBV10-3 AISPVGIQKNYGYT
TRBJ2-7 TRBV7-9 ASSPQTNVGEQY
TRBJ2-3 TRBV7-2 ASSSSPSGGLDTQY
TRBJ2-1 TRBV28 ASSFRARGYNEQF
TRBJ1-2 TRBV7-2 ASSLSGGYGYT
TRBJ2-1 TRBV2 ASRTGTGGNNEQF
TRBJ2-7 TRBV4-1 ASSQVQGAPHEQY
TRBJ2-3 TRBV7-3 ASSLYGSTDTQY
TRBJ2-7 TRBV7-2 ASSFLADKSYEQY
TRBJ2-1 TRBV10-3 AISESTIAGVDEQF
TRBJ2-7 TRBV19 ASSRGGALGYEQY
TRBJ1-5 TRBV14 ASSPQSNQPQH
TRBJ2-7 TRBV5-6 ASSLAGETYEQY